A selection of T cell receptor beta chains follows, all from one sample in a study of OX40 agonist ivuxolimab in advanced cancers. Only in-frame clones appear in the TCRdb table, and some are missing; sequencing was by immunoSEQ multiplex PCR. This sample has about 40,000 clones, with 88% found just once. The source was CD4+ or CD8+ T cells sorted from blood, collected in a trial of the OX40 agonist ivuxolimab. The receptors were gathered from an adult with an advanced solid tumor such as melanoma, head and neck, liver or kidney cancer. Both conserved end residues are part of each CDR3. The D gene is left open where the match is weak. Clone size is stated in some rows and not others, as once, few, many or a class when expanded.

J gene | clone size | CDR3 length | V gene | D gene | CDR3 DNA | CDR3 protein
TRBJ2-7 | NA | 13 | TRBV9 | TRBD2 | TGTGCCAGCAGCCTAGCGGCAATTGGCGAGCAGTACTTC | CASSLAAIGEQYF
TRBJ2-1 | NA | 17 | TRBV25-1 | NA | TGTGCCAGCAGTGAATACGACAGCTGGGCAATCTACAATGAGCAGTTCTTC | CASSEYDSWAIYNEQFF
TRBJ2-2 | NA | 17 | TRBV27 | TRBD1 | TGTGCCAGCAGTTTATTCGGGGGACAGGGGGTCACCGGGGAGCTGTTTTTT | CASSLFGGQGVTGELFF
TRBJ2-7 | NA | 16 | TRBV4-2 | NA | TGTGCCAGCAGCCAAGATATCCGGGGGTCCCTCTACGAGCAGTACTTC | CASSQDIRGSLYEQYF
TRBJ1-4 | NA | 12 | TRBV28 | NA | TGTGCCAGCAGTTTGCGCTTTGAAAAACTGTTTTTT | CASSLRFEKLFF
TRBJ2-3 | few | 14 | TRBV4-1 | TRBD2 | TGCGCCAGCAGCCCTCTAGCGGGAGTGGATACGCAGTATTTT | CASSPLAGVDTQYF
TRBJ1-1 | few | 15 | TRBV7-9 | NA | TGTGCCAGCAGCACTCGGACAGCGGGTAACACTGAAGCTTTCTTT | CASSTRTAGNTEAFF
TRBJ2-5 | NA | 13 | TRBV7-6 | TRBD2 | TGTGCCAGCAGCGGACTAGTCCAAGAGACCCAGTACTTC | CASSGLVQETQYF
TRBJ2-7 | NA | 14 | TRBV5-6 | NA | TGTGCCAGCAGCTGGGCTAGCCGGATGTACGAGCAGTACTTC | CASSWASRMYEQYF
TRBJ2-5 | NA | 17 | TRBV5-6 | NA | TGTGCCAGCAGCTTGGCGAGTGGGGGCGCATATCTGGAGACCCAGTACTTC | CASSLASGGAYLETQYF
TRBJ1-4 | NA | 15 | TRBV13 | TRBD1 | TGTGCCAGCAGCTCCCTAGGGGACAGAGATGAAAAACTGTTTTTT | CASSSLGDRDEKLFF
TRBJ1-5 | NA | 14 | TRBV2 | NA | TGTGCCAGCAGTGGGAAGGGGGGCAATCAGCCCCAGCATTTT | CASSGKGGNQPQHF
TRBJ2-5 | NA | 18 | TRBV9 | TRBD2 | TGTGCCAGCAGCGATAGCCGGGACGGGGGGGGATTCCAAGAGACCCAGTACTTC | CASSDSRDGGGFQETQYF
TRBJ2-3 | NA | 15 | TRBV4-1 | TRBD2 | TGCGCCAGCCAGGAGCTAGCGGGAGCCGCAGATACGCAGTATTTT | CASQELAGAADTQYF
TRBJ1-3 | NA | 14 | TRBV6-5 | NA | TGTGCCAGCAGTTATTCCCTCTCTGGAAACACCATATATTTT | CASSYSLSGNTIYF
TRBJ2-3 | medium-sized | 16 | TRBV6-4 | TRBD1 | TGTGCCAGCAGTGACACGGGACAGGGGATTACAGATACGCAGTATTTT | CASSDTGQGITDTQYF
TRBJ1-1 | NA | 14 | TRBV6-5 | NA | TGTGCCAGCAGTTACTTTCGGGGGAACACTGAAGCTTTCTTT | CASSYFRGNTEAFF
TRBJ1-1 | NA | 14 | TRBV19 | NA | TGTGCCAGTAGTATAGGGGCCACCAACACTGAAGCTTTCTTT | CASSIGATNTEAFF
TRBJ2-5 | NA | 16 | TRBV7-3 | TRBD2 | TGTGCCAGCAGCTCGGAACTAGCGGGAGAAAGAGAGACCCAGTACTTC | CASSSELAGERETQYF
TRBJ2-7 | NA | 14 | TRBV28 | NA | TGTGCCAGCAGTTCCATTGCCTCTTCCTACGAGCAGTACTTC | CASSSIASSYEQYF
TRBJ2-7 | NA | 15 | TRBV4-2 | NA | TGTGCCAGCAGCCAGCAACAGGGGATGGAGGGCGAGCAGTACTTC | CASSQQQGMEGEQYF
TRBJ1-5 | NA | 15 | TRBV6-1 | NA | TGTGCCAGCAGTGAAGGGGGGGTGGGCGTTCAGCCCCAGCATTTT | CASSEGGVGVQPQHF
TRBJ2-7 | NA | 15 | TRBV18 | NA | TGTGCCAGCTCACCTCCGGGACAAAGCTCCTACGAGCAGTACTTC | CASSPPGQSSYEQYF
TRBJ2-3 | NA | 16 | TRBV18 | NA | TGTGCCAGCTCACCATTCGGGGCGGACCACACAGATACGCAGTATTTT | CASSPFGADHTDTQYF
TRBJ1-5 | NA | 14 | TRBV5-6 | NA | TGTGCCAGCAGCCATCAGGGTTTCAATCAGCCCCAGCATTTT | CASSHQGFNQPQHF
TRBJ2-3 | NA | 11 | TRBV5-1 | TRBD1 | TGCGCCAGCGCAGGGGGAGATACGCAGTATTTT | CASAGGDTQYF
TRBJ2-5 | few | 17 | TRBV7-9 | TRBD2 | TGTGCCAGCAGCCCCCCGGTGGTAGCGGGACTCCAAGAGACCCAGTACTTC | CASSPPVVAGLQETQYF
TRBJ2-7 | NA | 16 | TRBV7-9 | NA | TGTGCCAGCAGCTTACCCACGGATTCCACCTCCTACGAGCAGTACTTC | CASSLPTDSTSYEQYF
TRBJ2-1 | NA | 15 | TRBV7-8 | NA | TGTGCCAGCAGCTTCACGGGGAGCCCCGACAATGAGCAGTTCTTC | CASSFTGSPDNEQFF
TRBJ2-5 | few | 15 | TRBV7-8 | NA | TGTGCCAGCAGCCCGGGCGCAGTCAATCAAGAGACCCAGTACTTC | CASSPGAVNQETQYF
TRBJ1-5 | NA | 13 | TRBV6-5 | NA | TGTGCCAGCAGCCAATGGAGCAATCAGCCCCAGCATTTT | CASSQWSNQPQHF
TRBJ2-7 | NA | 15 | TRBV7-9 | NA | TGTGCCAGCAGCGCATGGGGGCCGGCGGGCTACGAGCAGTACTTC | CASSAWGPAGYEQYF
TRBJ2-1 | NA | 16 | TRBV7-9 | NA | TGTGCCAGCAGCCCGACAGGGACTAGGAACTCCCCTGAGCAGTTCTTC | CASSPTGTRNSPEQFF
TRBJ1-2 | few | 12 | TRBV7-6 | NA | TGTGCCAGCAGCTTAGAGGGGAATGGCTACACCTTC | CASSLEGNGYTF
TRBJ2-2 | once | 14 | TRBV19 | NA | TGTGCCAGTAGTATAGTGACCTACACCGGGGAGCTGTTTTTT | CASSIVTYTGELFF
TRBJ2-3 | NA | 17 | TRBV28 | TRBD1 | TGTGCCAGCAGCCTTTATACAGGGGGAGGTGACACAGATACGCAGTATTTT | CASSLYTGGGDTDTQYF
TRBJ1-2 | NA | 16 | TRBV4-1 | NA | TGCGCCAGCAGCCAAGATGGGGGGCGGGGGCTCGGTGGCTACACCTTC | CASSQDGGRGLGGYTF
TRBJ2-2 | NA | 17 | TRBV15 | TRBD2 | TGTGCCACCAGCCCCGGACATAGTAGCGGGAGGACGGGGGAGCTGTTTTTT | CATSPGHSSGRTGELFF
TRBJ1-4 | NA | 12 | TRBV6-5 | NA | TGTGCCAGCAGTTACACCTCGGAAAAACTGTTTTTT | CASSYTSEKLFF
TRBJ2-3 | NA | 12 | TRBV27 | NA | TGTGCCAGCAGCCCAAACACAGATACGCAGTATTTT | CASSPNTDTQYF
TRBJ2-7 | NA | 13 | TRBV7-2 | TRBD2 | TGTGCCAGCAGCTTAGGGCTAGCGGGTGAGCAGTACTTC | CASSLGLAGEQYF
TRBJ2-7 | NA | 14 | TRBV4-1 | NA | TGCGCCAGCAGCCAAGATATAGAACCCTACGAGCAGTACTTC | CASSQDIEPYEQYF
TRBJ1-5 | NA | 15 | TRBV6-5 | NA | TGTGCCAGCAGATCCGGACCCTATAGCAATCAGCCCCAGCATTTT | CASRSGPYSNQPQHF
TRBJ2-6 | NA | 17 | TRBV19 | TRBD1 | TGTGCCGGGGGCGAGACAGGGGCGAGCTCTGGGGCCAACGTCCTGACTTTC | CAGGETGASSGANVLTF
TRBJ2-7 | NA | 13 | TRBV6-5 | NA | TGTGCCAGCAGTGTCGTCGGGGTGGACGAGCAGTACTTC | CASSVVGVDEQYF
TRBJ2-7 | NA | 13 | TRBV27 | NA | TGTGCCAGCAGTTTATTTGGGGGGTACGAGCAGTACTTC | CASSLFGGYEQYF